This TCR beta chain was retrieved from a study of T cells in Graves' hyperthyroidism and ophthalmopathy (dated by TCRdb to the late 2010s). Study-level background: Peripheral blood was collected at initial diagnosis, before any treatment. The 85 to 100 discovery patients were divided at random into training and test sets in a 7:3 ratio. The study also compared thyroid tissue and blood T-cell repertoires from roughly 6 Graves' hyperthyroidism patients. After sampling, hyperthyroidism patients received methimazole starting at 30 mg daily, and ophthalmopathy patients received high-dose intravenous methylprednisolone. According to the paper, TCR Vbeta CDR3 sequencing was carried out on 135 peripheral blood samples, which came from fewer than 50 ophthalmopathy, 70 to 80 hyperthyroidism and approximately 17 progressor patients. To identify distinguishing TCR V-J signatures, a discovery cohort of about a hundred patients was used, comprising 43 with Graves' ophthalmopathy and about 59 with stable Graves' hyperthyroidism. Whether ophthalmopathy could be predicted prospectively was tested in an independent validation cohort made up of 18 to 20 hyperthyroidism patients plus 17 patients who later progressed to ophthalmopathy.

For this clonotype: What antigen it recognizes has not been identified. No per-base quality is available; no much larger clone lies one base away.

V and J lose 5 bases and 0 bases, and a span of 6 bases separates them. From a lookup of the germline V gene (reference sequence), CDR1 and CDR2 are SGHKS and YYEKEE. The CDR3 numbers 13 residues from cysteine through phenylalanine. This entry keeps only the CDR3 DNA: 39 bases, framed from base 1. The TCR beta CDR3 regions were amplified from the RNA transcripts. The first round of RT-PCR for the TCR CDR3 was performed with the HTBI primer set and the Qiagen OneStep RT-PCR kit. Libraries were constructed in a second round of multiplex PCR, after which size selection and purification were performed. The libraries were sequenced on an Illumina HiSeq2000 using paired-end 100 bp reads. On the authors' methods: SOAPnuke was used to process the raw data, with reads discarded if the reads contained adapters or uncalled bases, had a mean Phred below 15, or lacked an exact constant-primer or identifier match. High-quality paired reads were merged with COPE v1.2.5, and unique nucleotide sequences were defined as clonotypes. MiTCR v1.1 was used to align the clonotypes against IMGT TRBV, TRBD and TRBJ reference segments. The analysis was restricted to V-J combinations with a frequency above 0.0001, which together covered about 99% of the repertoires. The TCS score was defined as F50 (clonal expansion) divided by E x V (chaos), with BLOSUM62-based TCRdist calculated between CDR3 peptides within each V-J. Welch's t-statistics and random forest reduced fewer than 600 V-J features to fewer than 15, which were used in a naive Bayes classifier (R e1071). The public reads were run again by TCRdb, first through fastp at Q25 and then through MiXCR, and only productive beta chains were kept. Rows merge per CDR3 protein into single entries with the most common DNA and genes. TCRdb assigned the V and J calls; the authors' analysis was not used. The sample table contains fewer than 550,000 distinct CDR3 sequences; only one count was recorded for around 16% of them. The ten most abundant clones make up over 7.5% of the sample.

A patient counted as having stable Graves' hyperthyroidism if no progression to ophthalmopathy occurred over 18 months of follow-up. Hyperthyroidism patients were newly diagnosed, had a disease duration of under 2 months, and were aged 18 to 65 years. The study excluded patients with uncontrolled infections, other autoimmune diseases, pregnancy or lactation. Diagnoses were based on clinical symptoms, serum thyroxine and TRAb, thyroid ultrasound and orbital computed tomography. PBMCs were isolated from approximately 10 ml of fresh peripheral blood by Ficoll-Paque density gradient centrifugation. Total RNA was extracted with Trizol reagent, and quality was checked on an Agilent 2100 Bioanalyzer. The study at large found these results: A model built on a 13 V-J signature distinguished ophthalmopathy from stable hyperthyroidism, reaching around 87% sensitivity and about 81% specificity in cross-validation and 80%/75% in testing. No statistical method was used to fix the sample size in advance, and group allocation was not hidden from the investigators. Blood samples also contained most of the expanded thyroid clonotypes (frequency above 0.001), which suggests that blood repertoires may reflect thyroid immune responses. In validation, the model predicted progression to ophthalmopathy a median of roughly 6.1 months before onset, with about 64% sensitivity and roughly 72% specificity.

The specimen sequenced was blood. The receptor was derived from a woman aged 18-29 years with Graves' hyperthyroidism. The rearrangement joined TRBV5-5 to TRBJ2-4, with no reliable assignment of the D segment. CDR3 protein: CASRAVAKNIQYF. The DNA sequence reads TGTGCCAGCAGAGCAGTAGCCAAAAACATTCAGTACTTC. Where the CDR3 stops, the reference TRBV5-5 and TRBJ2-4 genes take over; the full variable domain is DAGVTQSPTHLIKTRGQQVTLRCSPISGHKSVSWYQQVLGQGPQFIFQYYEKEERGRGNFPDRFSARQFPNYSSELNVNALLLGDSALYLCASRAVAKNIQYFGAGTRLSVL.